This is a list of T cell receptor beta chains from one sample in a study of post-analysis software for immune sequencing data. TCRdb analysed the PCR reads with MiXCR anew, one entry per CDR3 protein. The repertoire holds approximately 570,000 distinct CDR3 sequences, with roughly 47% as singletons. Sequencing used blood. All receptors come from a girl aged 5 to 17 with multiple sclerosis. CDR3s include the opening cysteine and the closing phenylalanine or tryptophan. A D gene is named only where the DNA matches it firmly. Some rows have no size entry. The others give once, few or many, or a class for an expanded clone.

j_call d_call clone_size v_call cdr3_aa cdr3_nt
TRBJ2-3 TRBD1 - TRBV7-8 CASSSRSGTDTRYF TGTGCCAGCAGCTCAAGGTCAGGGACAGATACGCGGTATTTT
TRBJ1-2 TRBD1 few TRBV4-1 CASSKVGQGALGYTF TGCGCCAGCAGCAAAGTGGGACAGGGGGCGCTTGGCTACACCTTC
TRBJ2-5 - few TRBV12-3/TRBV12-4 CASTLGWVVGETQYF TGTGCCAGCACCCTTGGGTGGGTGGTAGGGGAGACCCAGTACTTC
TRBJ2-1 - few TRBV4-1 CASSQVPGLSDEQFF TGCGCCAGCAGCCAAGTGCCGGGGTTGAGCGATGAGCAGTTCTTC
TRBJ2-7 TRBD2 - TRBV7-2 CASSSLAGAYSYEQYF TGTGCCAGCAGCTCCCTAGCGGGGGCCTACTCCTACGAGCAGTACTTC
TRBJ1-1 - - TRBV5-1 CASSLRQASTEAFF TGCGCCAGCAGCTTGAGGCAGGCCTCCACTGAAGCTTTCTTT
TRBJ2-6 - - TRBV5-5 CASSFGLFSGANVLTF TGTGCCAGCAGCTTCGGTCTCTTCTCTGGGGCCAACGTCCTGACTTTC
TRBJ1-2 TRBD1 - TRBV5-1 CASSLALRAGGSSNYGYTF TGCGCCAGCAGCTTGGCCCTACGGGCAGGGGGGAGTTCAAACTATGGCTACACCTTC
TRBJ1-1 - few TRBV6-5 CASSYSSGANTEAFF TGTGCCAGCAGTTACTCTTCTGGAGCGAACACTGAAGCTTTCTTT
TRBJ2-1 - - TRBV29-1 CSEQVPHNNEQFF TGCAGCGAACAGGTCCCCCATAACAATGAGCAGTTCTTC
TRBJ2-7 TRBD1 many TRBV5-1 CASSPSTGESYEQYF TGCGCCAGCAGCCCCTCGACAGGGGAATCCTACGAGCAGTACTTC
TRBJ2-1 - - TRBV10-3 CATHGGGYNEQFF TGTGCCACCCATGGGGGAGGCTACAATGAGCAGTTCTTC
TRBJ2-7 - - TRBV20-1 CSAREILGFSYEQYF TGCAGTGCTAGAGAGATCTTAGGTTTTAGCTACGAGCAGTACTTC
TRBJ1-2 - few TRBV29-1 CSVRGAHGYTF TGCAGCGTACGGGGGGCTCATGGCTACACCTTC
TRBJ1-1 TRBD1 - TRBV9 CASSVKGANTEAFF TGTGCCAGCAGCGTCAAGGGGGCAAACACTGAAGCTTTCTTT
TRBJ1-1 - - TRBV29-1 CSALPGAVSTEAFF TGCAGCGCCCTACCGGGCGCCGTCTCCACTGAAGCTTTCTTT
TRBJ2-2 TRBD1 - TRBV2 CASSRDRAMDTGELFF TGTGCCAGCAGCCGGGACAGGGCCATGGACACCGGGGAGCTGTTTTTT
TRBJ2-4 - - TRBV28 CASSFPPKNIQYF TGTGCCAGCAGTTTTCCACCCAAAAACATTCAGTACTTC
TRBJ1-5 - - TRBV4-1 CVSSQDSDSRNPQHF TGCGTCAGCAGCCAAGACAGCGACAGCCGTAATCCCCAGCATTTT
TRBJ1-2 - few TRBV12-3/TRBV12-4 CASSSEGLGYTF TGTGCCAGCAGTTCAGAAGGGTTGGGCTACACCTTC
TRBJ2-7 - - TRBV6-5 CASSRPGFNEQYF TGTGCCAGCAGTCGTCCCGGGTTTAATGAGCAGTACTTC
TRBJ2-5 TRBD2 few TRBV10-3 CAISDPSGGSAETQYF TGTGCCATCAGTGACCCCTCGGGGGGTAGCGCCGAGACCCAGTACTTC
TRBJ1-2 - few TRBV3-1 CASSQEGLRGYTF TGTGCCAGCAGCCAAGAGGGGCTTCGTGGCTACACCTTC
TRBJ2-3 TRBD1 few TRBV28 CASSPQDRDTDTQYF TGTGCCAGCAGTCCTCAGGACAGGGACACAGATACGCAGTATTTT
TRBJ2-1 - - TRBV12-3/TRBV12-4 CASSFSVTPYNEQFF TGTGCCAGCAGTTTTTCGGTAACACCCTACAATGAGCAGTTCTTC
TRBJ2-4 - few TRBV12-3/TRBV12-4 CASSSPRAGYLNIQYF TGTGCCAGCAGTTCCCCTAGGGCAGGCTACCTAAACATTCAGTACTTC
TRBJ1-2 - few TRBV12-3/TRBV12-4 CASSFGGFGYGYTF TGTGCCAGCAGTTTTGGTGGATTCGGCTATGGCTACACCTTC
TRBJ2-7 - - TRBV27 CASSPDGGYYEQYF TGTGCCAGCAGCCCAGACGGGGGTTACTACGAGCAGTACTTC
TRBJ1-1 - - TRBV9 CASSVGVGSYTEAFF TGTGCCAGCAGCGTAGGTGTCGGGAGTTACACTGAAGCTTTCTTT
TRBJ2-7 TRBD2 - TRBV6-5 CASSYQAGGGIEQYF TGTGCCAGCAGTTACCAAGCGGGGGGGGGAATAGAGCAGTACTTC
TRBJ2-5 - few TRBV4-1 CASSQERTTIRGQYF TGCGCCAGTAGCCAAGAGAGGACTACCATACGAGGGCAGTACTTC
TRBJ2-3 - few TRBV6-5 CASSYVRFTDTQYF TGTGCCAGCAGTTACGTGAGATTCACAGATACGCAGTATTTT
TRBJ2-7 TRBD2 few TRBV27 CASSRGRVGLAGGDAEQYF TGTGCCAGCTCCCGCGGTCGGGTCGGACTAGCGGGAGGTGACGCCGAGCAGTACTTC
TRBJ2-7 - - TRBV12-3/TRBV12-4 CASSLSLGTTSYEQYF TGTGCCAGCAGTTTATCTCTCGGGACCACCTCCTACGAGCAGTACTTC
TRBJ2-7 TRBD2 once TRBV20-1 CSAEKSGLAGDEQYF TGCAGTGCTGAGAAATCGGGACTAGCGGGAGACGAGCAGTACTTC
TRBJ2-3 TRBD2 - TRBV30 CAWSSGSGGRLGPQYF TGTGCCTGGAGTTCAGGCAGCGGGGGCCGGCTGGGTCCGCAGTATTTT
TRBJ1-2 - few TRBV12-3/TRBV12-4 CASSPGGHYGYTF TGTGCCAGCAGCCCGGGGGGCCACTATGGCTACACCTTC
TRBJ2-5 - - TRBV6-5 CASSHGVEQYF TGTGCCAGCAGCCACGGGGTTGAGCAGTACTTC
TRBJ2-7 TRBD1 - TRBV5-1 CASSPVPGQGYEQYF TGCGCCAGCAGCCCGGTGCCGGGACAGGGCTACGAGCAGTACTTC
TRBJ2-5 - - TRBV24-1 CATSDAGTVDAQETQYF TGTGCCACCAGTGATGCTGGGACCGTCGACGCCCAAGAGACCCAGTACTTC
TRBJ2-1 - - TRBV5-7 CASSFGPDNEQFF TGTGCCAGCAGCTTCGGACCGGACAATGAGCAGTTCTTC
TRBJ1-3 - - TRBV7-9 CASSSETDRSGLFSGNTIYF TGTGCCAGCAGCTCCGAAACCGACAGGAGCGGACTTTTCTCTGGAAACACCATATATTTT
TRBJ2-1 - - TRBV7-2 CASSSAGSQFF TGTGCCAGCAGCTCGGCCGGGTCTCAGTTCTTC
TRBJ2-1 TRBD1 - TRBV30 CACRQGARYNEQFF TGTGCCTGCCGACAGGGGGCTCGGTACAATGAGCAGTTCTTC
TRBJ2-5 - - TRBV10-3 CAISAVRDQETQYF TGTGCCATCAGTGCTGTAAGGGACCAAGAGACCCAGTACTTC
TRBJ1-6 - - TRBV20-1 CSARDWGGSYNSPLHF TGCAGTGCTAGAGATTGGGGGGGCTCCTATAATTCACCCCTCCACTTT
TRBJ1-2 TRBD1 many TRBV20-1 CSARDARGPYGYTF TGCAGTGCTAGAGATGCCAGGGGGCCCTATGGCTACACCTTC
TRBJ2-5 - - TRBV29-1 CSVTETQYF TGCAGCGTCACAGAGACCCAGTACTTC
TRBJ1-2 TRBD1 - TRBV12-3/TRBV12-4 CASSLSYRGRDYTF TGTGCCAGCAGTTTATCGTACAGGGGGCGTGACTACACCTTC
TRBJ2-1 TRBD2 - TRBV24-1 CATSDPSGLAGGRGNYNEQFF TGTGCCACCAGTGATCCGTCGGGACTAGCGGGAGGGCGGGGGAACTACAATGAGCAGTTCTTC
TRBJ2-1 - few TRBV10-3 CAIAGQRSPNEQFF TGTGCCATCGCGGGACAGCGTAGCCCCAATGAGCAGTTCTTC